A selection of T cell receptor beta chains follows, all from one sample in a study of persistence of HIV-infected CD4 T cells. No antigen has been identified for these receptors. Sequencing used immunoSEQ multiplex PCR; TCRdb keeps in-frame clones, though not all of them. The sample lists about 28,000 clones, 82% occurring once. The sequencing here drew on CD4+ T cells sorted from PBMCs after approximately 19-hour stimulation, taken from a patient who received antiretroviral therapy. These receptors were taken from an adult man with HIV who was CMV-seropositive. Each CDR3 is given with its conserved first and last residue. A D gene is named only where the DNA matches it firmly. Some rows have no size entry. The others give once, few or many, or a class for an expanded clone.

J gene: TRBJ1-1; D gene: .; V gene: TRBV7-2; clone size: .; CDR3 protein: CASSLVPGHKAFF
J gene: TRBJ2-3; D gene: TRBD2; V gene: TRBV3-1/TRBV3-2; clone size: .; CDR3 protein: CASSQRSGGPADTQYF
J gene: TRBJ2-5; D gene: .; V gene: TRBV21-1; clone size: once; CDR3 protein: CASSKDDRWSKETQYF
J gene: TRBJ1-1; D gene: TRBD1; V gene: TRBV6-6; clone size: .; CDR3 protein: CASRPPTGVNTEAFF
J gene: TRBJ2-2; D gene: TRBD2; V gene: TRBV7-8; clone size: .; CDR3 protein: CASSLGLAGGPVGTGELFF
J gene: TRBJ2-1; D gene: TRBD1; V gene: TRBV24-1; clone size: once; CDR3 protein: CATARTGALSYNEQFF
J gene: TRBJ2-7; D gene: .; V gene: TRBV5-5; clone size: .; CDR3 protein: CASSLAYGVTYEQYF
J gene: TRBJ1-2; D gene: TRBD1; V gene: TRBV5-4; clone size: .; CDR3 protein: CASSFGQGGYTF
J gene: TRBJ2-2; D gene: .; V gene: TRBV10-3; clone size: .; CDR3 protein: CAISESESIGGGELFF
J gene: TRBJ1-4; D gene: .; V gene: TRBV20-1; clone size: .; CDR3 protein: CSADEGEKLFF
J gene: TRBJ2-2; D gene: .; V gene: TRBV5-1; clone size: .; CDR3 protein: CASSLGNLPNTGELFF
J gene: TRBJ1-2; D gene: .; V gene: TRBV27; clone size: few; CDR3 protein: CASSSSRANYGYTF
J gene: TRBJ1-1; D gene: TRBD1; V gene: TRBV7-2; clone size: .; CDR3 protein: CASRRQGQVINTEAFF
J gene: TRBJ1-1; D gene: TRBD1; V gene: TRBV10-3; clone size: .; CDR3 protein: CAISGTGTNTEAFF
J gene: TRBJ2-7; D gene: TRBD1; V gene: TRBV2; clone size: .; CDR3 protein: CASSGDRGYEQYF